The clone carrying this TCR beta chain was seen a few times. Its antigen is unknown. The assay was immunoSEQ multiplex PCR, and TCRdb's table has in-frame clones only and misses some. The table shows more than 10,000 clones, with roughly 90% occurring only once. This record comes from a study of T cell clonotyping in hematopoietic cell transplantation. Study results and caveats: Cells were unsorted, so CD4 and CD8 contributions were not separated. At the given depth, recipient repertoires were over 95% de novo clonotypes. Recipient TCR diversity dropped after transplant; expanded clonotypes rose from day 30 to 180.

Recipients were bled about 28 days pretransplant and at posttransplant days 30, 100, 180. V dropped 4 bases and J dropped 3 bases, with 9 bases sitting between them. Looked up from germline, CDR1 is ENHRY and CDR2 is SYGVKD. The CDR3 loop spans 13 amino acids. The sequenced sample was PBMCs, obtained 100 days after allogeneic stem cell transplant. The chain is built from TRBV10-3 and TRBJ1-2, with D maybe TRBD1 (6 bases). The sequence derives from a female patient aged 45 to 65 who had an allogeneic stem cell transplant from an unrelated donor, so the T cells may come from the graft donor. Some clones in this sample may be carry-over from other donors' samples. The CDR3 is CAISVRGDYGYTF. The CDR3 region has the DNA TGTGCCATCAGTGTCAGGGGAGACTATGGCTACACCTTC.